One and the same sample provided the 9 T cell receptor beta chains below, sequenced in a study of T cell responses to AZD1222 COVID-19 vaccine. Data came from immunoSEQ multiplex PCR; TCRdb stores just in-frame clones and leaves some out. The sample lists around 130,000 clones; 80% to 95% were seen once. The specimen was peripheral blood, collected 28 days after the second dose of the MenACWY control vaccine. These receptors were obtained from an adult who received the MenACWY meningococcal vaccine as a control.

J is TRBJ2-1 and V is TRBV28, with D possibly TRBD2 on 5 matching bases. Germline CDR1 MDHEN, CDR2 SYDVKM. Between the trimmed V and J ends, which lost 5 bases and 6 bases, there was a span of 17 bases. The CDR3 extends over 15 amino acids. The CDR3 DNA reads TGTGCCAGCAGTCCCCGGGGTAGAGGGAGCAATGAGCAGTTCTTC. This gives the protein CASSPRGRGSNEQFF.

This clone came up once. The chain has TRBV28 and TRBJ1-5; weak D call: TRBD1 (5 bases). The CDR3 is 15 residues long. Germline CDR1 and CDR2: MDHEN and SYDVKM. Trimming took off 6 bases at V and 0 bases at J, with 12 bases between the two ends. The CDR3 loop is CASSYSGGSNQPQHF. In DNA, the CDR3 is TGTGCCAGCAGCTATAGCGGGGGTAGCAATCAGCCCCAGCATTTT.

The chain has TRBV18 and TRBJ2-3, with 11 bases identical to TRBD2. The CDR3 totals 16 residues. From germline, CDR1 is KGHSH and CDR2 LQKENI. V shed 0 bases and J 8 bases; nucleotides not matched to a gene: 7. The CDR3: CASSPPLAGGPGTQYF. The CDR3 nucleotides read TGTGCCAGCTCACCACCGCTAGCGGGGGGCCCCGGTACGCAGTATTTT.

In this sample, this clone turned up a few times. The chain is built from TRBV6-5 and TRBJ2-7; the D gene could be TRBD1 or TRBD2 (5 bases each). Germline V gives CDR1 MNHEY, CDR2 SVGAGI. The CDR3 is made up of 11 amino acids. V lost 7 bases, J lost 6 bases, and 10 bases lay in between. In DNA, the CDR3 is TGTGCCAGCACCCTCGGGGCCGAGCAGTACTTC. It encodes CASTLGAEQYF.

This chain links TRBV19 with TRBJ2-4; TRBD1 agrees at 7 bases. Looked up from germline, CDR1 is LNHDA and CDR2 is SQIVND (reference sequence). The CDR3 runs 16 residues. Losses at the gene ends were 5 bases for V and 0 bases for J; bases not matched to a gene: 7. This chain's CDR3 is CASSDRQGLAKNIQYF. In DNA, the CDR3 is TGTGCCAGTAGTGATCGACAGGGCCTAGCCAAAAACATTCAGTACTTC.

The chain has TRBV7-6 and TRBJ2-2; D is unclear. The CDR3 length is 17 residues. Germline lookup yields CDR1 SGHVS and CDR2 FNYEAQ. Trimming pared 1 base from V and 4 bases from J, leaving 16 bases between. Here the CDR3 reads CASSLGPQLALTGELFF. Written as DNA, the CDR3 is TGTGCCAGCAGCTTAGGCCCTCAGCTGGCACTCACCGGGGAGCTGTTTTTT.

The chain uses TRBV7-8 and TRBJ2-3; possible D gene TRBD2, 5 bases. This CDR3 contains 14 residues. Germline lookup yields CDR1 SGHVS and CDR2 FQNEAQ. The V end was cut by 3 bases, the J end by 0 bases, with 7 bases between. CDR3 nucleotides: TGTGCCAGCAGCTTTCGGACTAGCACAGATACGCAGTATTTT. Protein sequence: CASSFRTSTDTQYF. Based on the CDR3 plus reference TRBV7-8 and TRBJ2-3, the full variable domain is GAGVSQSPRYKVAKRGQDVALRCDPISGHVSLFWYQQALGQGPEFLTYFQNEAQLDKSGLPSDRFFAERPEGSVSTLKIQRTQQEDSAVYLCASSFRTSTDTQYFGPGTRLTVL.

The genes are TRBV29-1 and TRBJ2-1; D call uncertain. V lost 0 bases, J lost 0 bases, and 12 bases lay in between. The CDR3 totals 16 residues. Looked up from germline, CDR1 is SQVTM and CDR2 is ANQGSEA. The CDR3 region has the DNA TGCAGCGTTGAAGATCGACAAGGACGCTCCTACAATGAGCAGTTCTTC. It is translated as CSVEDRQGRSYNEQFF.

The rearrangement links TRBV19 to TRBJ2-2; no clear D. V lost 3 bases and J 4 bases, leaving 15 bases between the germline ends. The CDR3 spans 16 residues. In germline, CDR1 is LNHDA, CDR2 SQIVND (reference sequence). In DNA form, the CDR3 reads TGTGCCAGTAGTATGTCTATCAAGACGAGCACCGGGGAGCTGTTTTTT. Translating gives CASSMSIKTSTGELFF. Supplemented by reference TRBV19 and TRBJ2-2, the full variable domain reads DGGITQSPKYLFRKEGQNVTLSCEQNLNHDAMYWYRQDPGQGLRLIYYSQIVNDFQKGDIAEGYSVSREKKESFPLTVTSAQKNPTAFYLCASSMSIKTSTGELFFGEGSRLTVL.